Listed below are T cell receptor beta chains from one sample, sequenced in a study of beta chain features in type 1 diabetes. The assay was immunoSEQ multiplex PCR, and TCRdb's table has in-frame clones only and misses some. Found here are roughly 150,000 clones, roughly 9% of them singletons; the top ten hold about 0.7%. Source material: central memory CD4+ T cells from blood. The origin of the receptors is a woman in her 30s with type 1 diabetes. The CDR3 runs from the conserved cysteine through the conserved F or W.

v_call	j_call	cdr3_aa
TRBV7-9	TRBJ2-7	CASSTSGTGIYEQYF
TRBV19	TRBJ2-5	CASSFQAVQETQYF
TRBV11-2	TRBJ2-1	CASSLRTAGPEWQFF
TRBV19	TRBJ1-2	CASIQRQGLGYTF
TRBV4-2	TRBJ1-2	CASSQTQGYGYTF
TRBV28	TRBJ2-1	CASRPQGIDNEQFF
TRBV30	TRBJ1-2	CAWSVVTGGGYTF
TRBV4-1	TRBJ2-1	CASSQAGTSGHNEQFF
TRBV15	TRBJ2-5	CATSKGLAGTTSQETQYF
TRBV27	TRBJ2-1	CASSSNPPFSHSASYNEQFF
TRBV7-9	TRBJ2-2	CASSKGLAGDGGELFF
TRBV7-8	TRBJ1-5	CASTPSQGDQPQHF
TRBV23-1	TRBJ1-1	CASSQHRGDSAEAFF
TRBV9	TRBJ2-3	CASSPTKEGTQYF
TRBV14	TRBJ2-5	CASSRDRETQYF
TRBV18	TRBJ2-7	CASSTQRGSYEQYF
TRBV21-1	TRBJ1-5	CASSKQGRCQPQHF
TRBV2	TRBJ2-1	CASSKTRTSGRVGEQFF
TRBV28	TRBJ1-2	CASSPPAGGYTF
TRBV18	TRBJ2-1	CASSPLAPSSYNEQFF
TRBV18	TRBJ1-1	CASSPRDSMNTEAFF
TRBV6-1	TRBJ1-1	CASSRQGMNTEAFF
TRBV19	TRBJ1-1	CASSIGTGNTEAFF
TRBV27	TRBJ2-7	CASSLGLAGVRPHGGHRMYEQYF
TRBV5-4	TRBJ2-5	CASSLGQKMYQETQYF
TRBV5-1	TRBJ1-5	CASSLTGGSNQPQHF
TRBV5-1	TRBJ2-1	CASSLRGGPYNEQFF
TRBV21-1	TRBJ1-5	CASFKGRGRTSNQPQHF
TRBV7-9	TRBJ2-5	CASSSITGYQETQYF
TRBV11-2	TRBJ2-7	CASTLTSGLYEQYF
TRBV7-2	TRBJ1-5	CASRSGVQPQHF
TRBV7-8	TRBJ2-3	CASSLAPGQGMADTQYF
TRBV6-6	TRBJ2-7	CASRSQENEQYF
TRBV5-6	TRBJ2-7	CASSLGLDSIHEQYF
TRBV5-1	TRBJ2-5	CASSSGRGAETQYF